This T cell receptor beta chain was sequenced during a study of shared clonotypes between healthy human individuals. Regarding the study as a whole: Lower generation probabilities were found for non-shared clonotypes than for those shared by all four donors.

V lost 3 bases to trimming and J lost 5 bases, with 18 bases between them. This CDR3 spans 16 amino acids. Germline lookup yields CDR1 SGHRS and CDR2 YFSETQ. A word on this clone: Its antigen is not known.

150 to 250 ng DNA, 30,000 or so T cell genomes, went into each sorted-subset replicate PCR. The data were produced by immunoSEQ multiplex PCR, yet TCRdb's version contains in-frame clones alone and is incomplete. Among approximately 1.5 million clones listed, 95% to 99% were seen once. Source material: naive CD4+ T cells sorted from blood. Subset in this sample: CD45RA+ positively selected. The gene calls are TRBV5-1 and TRBJ2-1, with D possibly TRBD1 on 5 matching bases. This receptor was taken from a man aged 25-40 years in good health. This CDR3 reads CASSSTLTVNNNEQFF. The DNA for the CDR3 is TGCGCCAGCAGCTCTACCTTGACAGTAAACAACAATGAGCAGTTCTTC. Complete variable domain (other parts from reference TRBV5-1 and TRBJ2-1): KAGVTQTPRYLIKTRGQQVTLSCSPISGHRSVSWYQQTPGQGLQFLFEYFSETQRNKGNFPGRFSGRQFSNSRSEMNVSTLELGDSALYLCASSSTLTVNNNEQFFGPGTRLTVL.